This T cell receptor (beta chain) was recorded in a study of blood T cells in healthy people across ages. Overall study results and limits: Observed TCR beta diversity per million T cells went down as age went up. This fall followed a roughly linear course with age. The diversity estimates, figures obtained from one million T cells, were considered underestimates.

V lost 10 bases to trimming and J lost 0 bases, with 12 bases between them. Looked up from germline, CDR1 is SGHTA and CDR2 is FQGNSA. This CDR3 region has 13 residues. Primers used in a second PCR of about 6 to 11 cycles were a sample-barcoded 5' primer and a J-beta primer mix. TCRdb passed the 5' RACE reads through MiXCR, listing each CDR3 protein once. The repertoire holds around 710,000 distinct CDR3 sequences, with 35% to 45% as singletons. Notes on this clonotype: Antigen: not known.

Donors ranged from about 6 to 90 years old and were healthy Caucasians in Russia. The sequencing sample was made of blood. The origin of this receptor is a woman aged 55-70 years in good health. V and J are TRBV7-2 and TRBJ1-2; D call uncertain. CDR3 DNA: TGTGCCACCAGGCCGGGAGCTAACTATGGCTACACCTTC. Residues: CATRPGANYGYTF.